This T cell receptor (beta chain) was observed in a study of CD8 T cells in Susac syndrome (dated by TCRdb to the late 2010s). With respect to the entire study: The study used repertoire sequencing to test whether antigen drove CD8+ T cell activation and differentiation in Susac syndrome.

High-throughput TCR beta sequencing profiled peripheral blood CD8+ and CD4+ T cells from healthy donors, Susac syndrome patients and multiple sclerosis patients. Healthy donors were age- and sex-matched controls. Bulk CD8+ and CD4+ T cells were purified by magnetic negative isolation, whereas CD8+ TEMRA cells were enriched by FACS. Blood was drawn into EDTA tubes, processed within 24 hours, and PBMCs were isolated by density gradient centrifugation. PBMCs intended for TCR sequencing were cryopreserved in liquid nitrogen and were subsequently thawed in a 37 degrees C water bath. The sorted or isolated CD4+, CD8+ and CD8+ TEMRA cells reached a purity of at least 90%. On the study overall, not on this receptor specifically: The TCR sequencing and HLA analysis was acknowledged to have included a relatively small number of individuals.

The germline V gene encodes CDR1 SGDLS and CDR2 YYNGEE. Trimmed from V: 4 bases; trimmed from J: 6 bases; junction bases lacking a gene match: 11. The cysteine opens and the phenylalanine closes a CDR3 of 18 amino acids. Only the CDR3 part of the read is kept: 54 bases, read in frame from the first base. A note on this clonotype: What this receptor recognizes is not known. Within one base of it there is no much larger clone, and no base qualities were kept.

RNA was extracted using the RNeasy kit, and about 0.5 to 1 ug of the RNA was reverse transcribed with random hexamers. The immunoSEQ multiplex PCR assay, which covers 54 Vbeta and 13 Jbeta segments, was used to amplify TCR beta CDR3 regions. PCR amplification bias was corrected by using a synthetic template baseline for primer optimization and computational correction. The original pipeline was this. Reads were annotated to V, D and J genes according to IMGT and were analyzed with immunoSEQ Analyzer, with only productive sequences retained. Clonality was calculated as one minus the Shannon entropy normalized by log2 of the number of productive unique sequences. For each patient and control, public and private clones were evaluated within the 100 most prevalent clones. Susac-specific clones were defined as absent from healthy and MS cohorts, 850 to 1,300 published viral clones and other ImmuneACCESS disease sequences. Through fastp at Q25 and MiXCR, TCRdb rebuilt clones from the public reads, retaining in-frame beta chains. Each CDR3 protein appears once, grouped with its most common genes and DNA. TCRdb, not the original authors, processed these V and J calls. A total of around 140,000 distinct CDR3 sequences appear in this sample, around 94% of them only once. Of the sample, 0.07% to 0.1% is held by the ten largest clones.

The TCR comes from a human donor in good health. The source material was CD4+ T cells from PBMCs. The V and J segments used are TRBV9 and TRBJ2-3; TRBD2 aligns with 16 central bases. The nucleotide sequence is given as TGTGCCAGCAGCTCCAGGGGGACTAGCGGGAGGGCAAAGGATACGCAGTATTTT. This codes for CASSSRGTSGRAKDTQYF.